This T cell receptor beta chain emerged from a study of naive and memory T cell subsets. Broader study findings: Clonotypes here are unpaired alpha or beta chain sequences. A few larger clonotypes appeared in naive repertoires, especially CD8, possibly memory cells re-expressing CD45RA. TCR counts from RNA may reflect activation-linked expression changes.

Two oligonucleotides, mixed equimolar, formed the beta constant-region primer covering TRBC1 and TRBC2. Ligated cDNA was amplified by four rounds of PCR with nested alpha and beta constant-region primers and SP2. A single record per CDR3 protein comes from TCRdb applying MiXCR to the UMI-ligation and nested PCR reads. The sample includes around 140,000 distinct CDR3 sequences, approximately 18% of them seen just once. Trimming stripped 0 bases from V and 3 bases from J, with 5 bases between. Germline V gene sequence: CDR1 SEHNR, CDR2 FQNEAQ (reference sequence). CDR3 length equals 14 residues. This clonotype has only a few counts. As yet, its antigen is unknown.

This receptor was obtained from a human donor in good health. J is TRBJ2-2 and V is TRBV7-9; D unresolved. Specimen: naive CD8+ T cells from blood. The CDR3 region is CASSLADDTGELFF. The CDR3 nucleotides are TGTGCCAGCAGCTTAGCCGATGACACCGGGGAGCTGTTTTTT.